The 24 T cell receptor beta chains presented below share a single source sample, sequenced in a study of blood T cells in healthy people across ages (dated by TCRdb to the mid-2010s). The method behind the library was 5' RACE. TCRdb names Illumina HiSeq 2500 as the instrument used. A second PCR of 7 to 11 cycles was performed with a sample-barcoded 5' primer and a J-beta primer mix. TCRdb passed the public sequencing reads through fastp at Q25 and MiXCR, retaining productive beta sequences. Each entry is one CDR3 protein sequence, shown with its most common DNA and genes. This sample gives around 1,500,000 distinct CDR3 sequences in total; roughly 27% of them show up just once. 6.5% to 8.5% of the sample is in the top ten clones. Sequencing was performed on blood. These receptor sequences come from a woman aged 25 to 39 in good health.

This clonotype was detected once. One end of the junction does not line up with germline, which may come from a read error. The chain links TRBV5-1 to TRBJ2-3, with 10 nucleotides matching TRBD1. The germline V gene has CDR1 SGHRS and CDR2 YFSETQ. The CDR3 runs to 21 residues. The CDR3 DNA reads TGCGCCGGCAGCTTGGATACCGGGACAGGGGTGATTACGTATGTAACAGATACGCAGTATTTT. Translated, it gives CAGSLDTGTGVITYVTDTQYF.

Concerning this clonotype itself: At one of its ends the junction is not consistent with the germline gene, which may arise from a read error. This sequence joins TRBV9 and TRBJ1-1; D call uncertain. CDR3 size: 13 residues. Germline CDR1 and CDR2: SGDLS and YYNGEE. The CDR3 protein is CASSVEQNAEAFF. The CDR3 DNA sequence: TGTGCCAGCAGCGTAGAGCAGAACGCTGAAGCTTTCTTT.

In this sample, this clonotype turned up many times. V gene TRBV5-6 combines with J gene TRBJ1-2; 8 positions agree with TRBD1. V shed 3 bases, J shed 8 bases, and the junction held 3 bases outside the gene matches. CDR1 and CDR2 from the germline V gene are SGHDT and YYEEEE. The CDR3 runs to 12 residues. The CDR3 nucleotides are TGTGCCAGCAGCTCGACAGGGGTAGGCTACACCTTC. Its translation is CASSSTGVGYTF.

Ten or more counts support this clonotype. The chain carries TRBV28 and TRBJ2-6; D not certain. This CDR3 region has 14 residues. Per the germline V gene, CDR1 is MDHEN and CDR2 is SYDVKM. The ends were cut back, 4 bases at V and 4 bases at J, with 8 bases in the middle. In nucleotides, the CDR3 is TGTGCCAGCAGTTCCATTCGGGGGGCCAACGTCCTGACTTTC. It is translated as CASSSIRGANVLTF.

This clonotype was seen more than once but under ten times. This chain connects TRBV6-6 to TRBJ1-2; TRBD1 might be the D (6 bases). V was shortened by 0 bases and J by 0 bases, with 11 bases between the two germline ends. The germline V gene encodes CDR1 MNHNY and CDR2 SVGAGI (reference sequence). The CDR3 runs to 16 residues. The CDR3 DNA reads as TGTGCCAGCAGTTACTCGTCGGACAGTACTAACTATGGCTACACCTTC. Translating gives CASSYSSDSTNYGYTF.

As for this clonotype: The junction departs from germline at one end; a sequencing error may be responsible. The rearrangement joins TRBV27 to TRBJ1-1; D is unresolved. CDR1 is MNHEY and CDR2 is SMNVEV in the germline V gene (reference sequence). This CDR3 is built from 11 residues. The CDR3, as DNA: TGTGTCAGCAGTTTAGGCCCCGAAGCTTTCTTT. It yields the protein CVSSLGPEAFF.

For this clonotype: The CDR3 ends on some other residue instead of the conserved phenylalanine or tryptophan, so this is likely a read error. It is unclear where the CDR3 begins or ends on the DNA, so no DNA is shown, and the CDR3 is as TCRdb lists it. The CDR3 region is CARSRVYTPDTFGS. The genes are TRBV30 and TRBJ2-1; the D call in the table, TRBD1, was not verified against the DNA. The CDR3 adds up to 14 amino acids, both ends counted. Germline CDR1 GTSNPN, CDR2 SVGIG (reference sequence).

This clonotype was observed many times. This chain links TRBV20-1 with TRBJ2-1, with D tentatively TRBD2 (6 bases). Germline V gene data show CDR1 as DFQATT and CDR2 as SNEGSKA (reference sequence). The CDR3 is 12 residues long. Trimming removed 6 bases at V and 8 bases at J, with 14 bases between. CDR3 in DNA: TGCAGTGCCCCCGGGGGAACCGATGAGCAGTTCTTC. Translation: CSAPGGTDEQFF.

The chain is built from TRBV2 and TRBJ2-1; 8 bases are shared with TRBD1. The CDR3 extends over 14 amino acids. V gave up 7 bases and J gave up 5 bases; unmatched junction bases: 7. Germline assignment: CDR1 SNHLY and CDR2 FYNNEI. The CDR3 here is CASTRQGINNEQFF. CDR3 coding DNA: TGTGCCAGCACGAGACAGGGGATCAACAATGAGCAGTTCTTC. Drawing the rest from reference TRBV2 and TRBJ2-1, the complete variable domain is EPEVTQTPSHQVTQMGQEVILRCVPISNHLYFYWYRQILGQKVEFLVSFYNNEISEKSEIFDDQFSVERPDGSNFTLKIRSTKLEDSAMYFCASTRQGINNEQFFGPGTRLTVL.

Only a few counts were recorded for this clonotype. The V call is TRBV2, the J call TRBJ1-2; D not certain. The V end lost 1 base, the J end lost 0 bases, and 12 bases lay between the germline ends. The CDR3 runs 16 residues. Germline loops: CDR1 SNHLY, CDR2 FYNNEI. CDR3 sequence (DNA): TGTGCCAGCAGTGAAGTTGGGCGGGGAGCTAACTATGGCTACACCTTC. Residues: CASSEVGRGANYGYTF.

The CDR3 here is CASRGTFRRSTDTQYF. Here the CDR3 DNA reads TGTGCCAGCAGGGGGACCTTTCGGCGAAGTACAGATACGCAGTATTTT. This chain connects TRBV12-3 or TRBV12-4 to TRBJ2-3; perhaps D is TRBD1 or TRBD2 (5 bases each). The V gene lost 6 bases and the J gene lost 3 bases, with 19 bases spanning the gap. The CDR3 extends over 16 amino acids.

This clonotype has just a few counts. This chain links TRBV20-1 with TRBJ2-7, with TRBD2 matching 10 bases. The germline V gene encodes CDR1 DFQATT and CDR2 SNEGSKA (reference sequence). The CDR3 is made up of 14 amino acids. Trimming at V came to 1 base and at J to 3 bases, leaving 3 bases not matched to a gene. CDR3 nucleotide sequence: TGCAGTGCTAGAGCTAGCGGGGGACGCTACGAGCAGTACTTC. Protein: CSARASGGRYEQYF.

This clonotype came up a few times. This chain connects TRBV12-3 or TRBV12-4 to TRBJ2-3; 9 nucleotides line up with TRBD2. After removal of 6 bases from V and 6 bases from J, the junction contained 7 bases not matched to a gene. CDR3 length: 14 amino acids. The CDR3 spells CASRMRTSVDTQYF. The DNA of the CDR3 is TGTGCCAGCAGGATGCGGACTAGCGTTGATACGCAGTATTTT.

The chain joins TRBV12-3 or TRBV12-4 to TRBJ2-3; D is unresolved. Between the trimmed V and J ends, which lost 5 bases and 4 bases, there was a span of 16 bases. The CDR3 runs 15 residues. CDR3 protein: CASSTTGLGADTQYF. CDR3 DNA sequence: TGTGCCAGCAGTACTACCGGGCTAGGCGCAGATACGCAGTATTTT.

V is TRBV5-1 and J is TRBJ2-7; maybe TRBD2 (6 bases). Germline CDR1 reads SGHRS; CDR2 reads YFSETQ. There are 13 residues in the CDR3. V was trimmed by 4 bases and J by 11 bases, leaving 19 bases between them. CDR3 sequence reads: CASSTGDFQTEYF. CDR3 nucleotide sequence: TGCGCCAGCAGCACCGGGGACTTTCAGACGGAGTACTTC. The complete variable domain, with remaining parts taken from reference TRBV5-1 and TRBJ2-7, reads KAGVTQTPRYLIKTRGQQVTLSCSPISGHRSVSWYQQTPGQGLQFLFEYFSETQRNKGNFPGRFSGRQFSNSRSEMNVSTLELGDSALYLCASSTGDFQTEYFGPGTRLTVT.

The sample holds many counts of this clonotype. The chain is built from TRBV12-3 or TRBV12-4 and TRBJ2-1, with 13 bases that match TRBD2. Trimming took 6 bases from V and 12 from J; bases not matched to a gene: 5. The CDR3 sequence is 13 residues long. The CDR3 sequence: CASSMTSGGPQFF. CDR3 nucleotides: TGTGCCAGCAGCATGACTAGCGGGGGGCCGCAGTTCTTC.

The chain uses TRBV6-2 or TRBV6-3 and TRBJ2-7; 7 bases match TRBD2. This CDR3 spans 16 amino acids. In germline, CDR1 is MNHEY, CDR2 SVGEGT. V was clipped by 2 bases and J by 3 bases; unmatched bases: 10. As DNA, the CDR3 is TGTGCCAGCAGTTACGAGGGGAGTAGCGGGCACTACGAGCAGTACTTC. It codes for CASSYEGSSGHYEQYF.

The rearrangement uses TRBV6-5 and TRBJ2-1; 8 positions agree with TRBD2. V gave up 0 bases and J gave up 7 bases; unmatched junction bases: 5. Germline assignment: CDR1 MNHEY and CDR2 SVGAGI. The CDR3 contains 15 residues. DNA of the CDR3: TGTGCCAGCAGTTACTCGTCCAGCGGGAGAAATGAGCAGTTCTTC. This translates into CASSYSSSGRNEQFF.

As to this clonotype: One end of the junction fails to match germline, which may point to a read error. J is TRBJ1-1 and V is TRBV3-1, with 7 bases aligning to TRBD1. Per germline, CDR1 LGHDT and CDR2 YNNKEL (reference sequence). The CDR3 contains 14 residues. CDR3 sequence (DNA): TGTACCAGCAGCCAAAGAGACAGGGACACTGAAGCTTTCTTT. As protein: CTSSQRDRDTEAFF.

This clonotype has more than one count but fewer than ten. The V gene is TRBV9, the J gene TRBJ2-1; TRBD2 agrees at 14 bases. Germline V CDR1 and CDR2: SGDLS, YYNGEE. Unmatched junction bases numbered 9, after V lost 4 bases and J lost 9 bases. This CDR3 has 16 amino acids. The CDR3 DNA reads as TGTGCCAGCAGCACCGGGACTAGCGGGAGAATAGGTGAGCAGTTCTTC. Protein product: CASSTGTSGRIGEQFF.

This clonotype showed up many times. This chain links TRBV5-5 with TRBJ2-7; D gene ambiguous. The V gene's germline CDR1 is SGHKS and CDR2 YYEKEE (reference sequence). The CDR3 sequence is 14 residues long. V lost 0 bases to trimming and J lost 1 base, with 8 bases between them. The CDR3 coding sequence is TGTGCCAGCAGCTTGGTGTACAGTTCCTACGAGCAGTACTTC. Translated: CASSLVYSSYEQYF.

Here the CDR3 DNA reads TGTGCCAGCAGCTTAGGGCAGGGGAGCTTTGTGGATGGCTACACCTTC. Encoded protein: CASSLGQGSFVDGYTF. The chain uses TRBV7-2 and TRBJ1-2; possibly TRBD1 for D (6 bases). CDR1 and CDR2 (germline): SGHTA, FQGNSA. V lost 1 base to trimming and J lost 6 bases, with 18 bases between them. The CDR3 runs to 16 residues.

This chain uses TRBV9 with TRBJ2-7, with 14 positions matching TRBD2. The CDR3 spans 17 residues. CDR1 and CDR2 (germline): SGDLS, YYNGEE. The junction had 7 bases not matched to a gene; V was cut back by 0 bases and J by 5 bases. The CDR3 nucleotides are TGTGCCAGCAGCGTAGCTACGGGACTAGCGGGAGCCAACGAGCAGTACTTC. This sequence encodes CASSVATGLAGANEQYF. Supplemented by reference TRBV9 and TRBJ2-7, the full variable domain reads DSGVTQTPKHLITATGQRVTLRCSPRSGDLSVYWYQQSLDQGLQFLIQYYNGEERAKGNILERFSAQQFPDLHSELNLSSLELGDSALYFCASSVATGLAGANEQYFGPGTRLTVT.

In this sample, this clonotype turned up a few times. The CDR3 is CASSLDGGGAGEQFF. In nucleotides, the CDR3 is TGCGCCAGCAGCTTAGATGGCGGGGGGGCCGGTGAGCAGTTCTTC. J is TRBJ2-1 and V is TRBV5-1, with 9 bases fitting TRBD2. CDR3 length equals 15 residues. Germline V gene data show CDR1 as SGHRS and CDR2 as YFSETQ. The V segment lost 2 bases and the J segment 9 bases; nucleotides outside the gene matches: 9.